One sample yielded the 26 T cell receptor beta chains listed below, sequenced in a study of T cells in Graves' hyperthyroidism and ophthalmopathy. TCR beta CDR3 regions were amplified from RNA transcripts. First-round RT-PCR targeting the TCR CDR3 was performed with the HTBI primer set. TCRdb re-analysed the multiplex PCR reads in MiXCR, keeping a single row per CDR3 protein. The table lists about 480,000 distinct CDR3 sequences, roughly a quarter of them singletons. Sequencing used blood. These receptors came from a woman in her 30s with Graves' ophthalmopathy.

This clonotype was counted between two and nine times. The chain joins TRBV7-9 to TRBJ2-4; D is ambiguous. This CDR3 has 15 residues. V was pared by 5 bases and J by 0 bases, with 11 bases between. Germline V CDR1 and CDR2: SEHNR, FQNEAQ (reference sequence). The CDR3 spells CASSIPTLAKNIQYF. CDR3 coding DNA: TGTGCCAGCAGCATTCCAACGCTAGCCAAAAACATTCAGTACTTC.

This clonotype showed up many times. The chain employs TRBV7-2 and TRBJ1-1, with 7 bases lining up with TRBD1. Per germline, CDR1 SGHTA and CDR2 FQGNSA. CDR3 length: 14 amino acids. Losses at the gene ends were 5 bases for V and 5 bases for J; bases not matched to a gene: 8. In DNA, the CDR3 is TGTGCCAGCAGCCCCGTAACAGGGGAAACTGAAGCTTTCTTT. Its protein is CASSPVTGETEAFF.

This rearrangement joins TRBV6-1 to TRBJ1-5; no reliable D call. V dropped 6 bases and J dropped 6 bases, with 18 bases sitting between them. The CDR3 consists of 15 residues. Germline assignment: CDR1 MNHNS and CDR2 SASEGT. Here the CDR3 reads CASRSLGKAGQPQHF. In nucleotides, the CDR3 is TGTGCCAGCAGGTCCCTCGGGAAGGCAGGTCAGCCCCAGCATTTT.

The rearrangement links TRBV6-1 to TRBJ1-1; a possible D gene is TRBD1 (5 bases). The CDR3 is 15 amino acids. Trimming removed 6 bases at V and 3 bases at J, with 17 bases between. The V gene's germline CDR1 is MNHNS and CDR2 SASEGT. The CDR3 nucleotides read TGTGCCAGCAGCCCAGGACGGGGGGGGGACACTGAAGCTTTCTTT. Translating gives CASSPGRGGDTEAFF.

This clonotype was recorded many times. CDR3 DNA sequence: TGCGCCAGCAGCTTTGGACAGGGTATCAACGAGCAGTACTTC. Protein: CASSFGQGINEQYF. This rearrangement joins TRBV5-1 to TRBJ2-7; 8 bases are a match to TRBD1. In germline, CDR1 is SGHRS, CDR2 YFSETQ. With 2 bases clipped from V and 5 bases from J, the junction kept 6 bases outside the gene matches. The CDR3 runs 14 residues.

This clonotype was observed at least ten times. V gene TRBV30 combines with J gene TRBJ1-1; D unresolved. The CDR3 sequence is 13 residues long. Trimming cost V 5 bases and J 0 bases, with 10 bases left between them. Germline V gene data show CDR1 as GTSNPN and CDR2 as SVGIG (reference sequence). The CDR3 DNA is TGTGCCTGGGGGCGTTGGGTGAACACTGAAGCTTTCTTT. Amino acid sequence: CAWGRWVNTEAFF. The variable domain in full, completed from reference TRBV30 and TRBJ1-1, reads SQTIHQWPATLVQPVGSPLSLECTVEGTSNPNLYWYRQAAGRGLQLLFYSVGIGQISSEVPQNLSASRPQDRQFILSSKKLLLSDSGFYLCAWGRWVNTEAFFGQGTRLTVV.

This clonotype was seen ten or more times. The chain joins TRBV27 to TRBJ2-7; D remains ambiguous. With 2 bases removed from V and 2 bases from J, the gap between germline ends came to 10 bases. The CDR3 has 14 amino acids. Germline assignment: CDR1 MNHEY and CDR2 SMNVEV (reference sequence). The CDR3 here is CASSLTRHTYEQYF. The CDR3 DNA reads TGTGCCAGCAGTTTAACGCGTCATACCTACGAGCAGTACTTC.

This clonotype was recorded many times. The chain has TRBV5-6 and TRBJ2-7, with TRBD2 matching over 12 bases. The CDR3 covers 16 residues. Germline V gene data show CDR1 as SGHDT and CDR2 as YYEEEE. Losses at the gene ends were 4 bases for V and 0 bases for J; bases not matched to a gene: 5. This CDR3 is CASSTGLAGSSYEQYF. CDR3 nucleotides: TGTGCCAGCAGCACCGGACTAGCGGGGAGCTCCTACGAGCAGTACTTC.

This clonotype has ten or more counts. This chain uses TRBV6-1 with TRBJ2-5, with 9 bases fitting TRBD1. CDR3 length: 14 amino acids. The germline V gene has CDR1 MNHNS and CDR2 SASEGT. The V segment lost 1 base and the J segment 7 bases; nucleotides outside the gene matches: 4. The CDR3 DNA follows: TGTGCCAGCAGTGAAGGACAGGGGGACGGGACCCAGTACTTC. Translated: CASSEGQGDGTQYF.

This clonotype was picked up a small number of times. The V call is TRBV28, the J call TRBJ2-7; tentative D call: TRBD2 (6 bases). Germline CDR1 and CDR2: MDHEN and SYDVKM. The ends were cut back, 7 bases at V and 1 base at J, with 14 bases in the middle. The length of the CDR3 is 14 residues. The CDR3 reads CASMVSGRSYEQYF. The DNA for the CDR3 is TGTGCCAGCATGGTTAGCGGCCGATCCTACGAGCAGTACTTC.

The chain carries TRBV2 and TRBJ1-2, with no clear D. Germline V gene sequence: CDR1 SNHLY, CDR2 FYNNEI. The V end was cut by 7 bases, the J end by 4 bases, with 7 bases between. This CDR3 is built from 11 residues. The CDR3 DNA follows: TGTGCCAGCATTCGGGGCTATGGCTACACCTTC. It encodes CASIRGYGYTF.

There are a few counts of this clonotype. The genes are TRBV10-3 and TRBJ2-7; D unclear. V shed 3 bases and J shed 1 base, with 10 bases lying between them. The CDR3 loop spans 14 amino acids. Germline V gene data show CDR1 as ENHRY and CDR2 as SYGVKD. The CDR3 DNA sequence: TGTGCCATCAGTGACGTCAGGAAATCCTACGAGCAGTACTTC. Encoded protein: CAISDVRKSYEQYF.

This clonotype occurred many times. The V and J genes are TRBV6-5 and TRBJ2-5, with 15 bases lining up with TRBD2. V lost 5 bases to trimming and J lost 5 bases; unmatched junction nucleotides: 6. CDR1 is MNHEY, CDR2 SVGAGI, per germline. The CDR3 extends over 16 amino acids. The DNA for the CDR3 is TGTGCCAGCAGTCCCTGGACTAGCGGGGGGGCCGAGACCCAGTACTTC. This gives the protein CASSPWTSGGAETQYF.

This clonotype was recorded many times. The chain carries TRBV2 and TRBJ1-1, with no clear D. Trimming stripped 7 bases from V and 3 bases from J, with 18 bases between. This CDR3 region has 15 residues. Germline assignment: CDR1 SNHLY and CDR2 FYNNEI. CDR3 protein: CASTGTGSHHTEAFF. CDR3 DNA sequence: TGTGCCAGCACCGGAACGGGCAGCCACCACACTGAAGCTTTCTTT.

On this clonotype: Sequence at one end of the junction differs from germline and may be a read error. The V gene is TRBV6-4, the J gene TRBJ1-1; D is perhaps TRBD1 (5 bases). CDR1 MRHNA and CDR2 SNTAGT come from the germline V gene. The CDR3 covers 13 residues. CDR3 sequence (DNA): TGTGCCAACAGTGACAGAGAGAACACTGAAGCTTTCTTT. Translating it yields CANSDRENTEAFF.

There are many counts of this clonotype. A much larger clone lies a single base off, so this may be a read error. CDR3 coding DNA: TGTGCCAGCAGTTTTGGGACAGAGACCCAGTACTTC. Translated, it gives CASSFGTETQYF. The chain combines TRBV2 with TRBJ2-5, with D perhaps given as TRBD1 or TRBD2 (5 bases each). The V and J ends lost 5 bases and 4 bases respectively, with 8 bases between them. Germline-derived CDR1 and CDR2 are SNHLY and FYNNEI. This CDR3 is 12 amino acids long.

The chain is built from TRBV29-1 and TRBJ2-5, with D uncertain. Germline V gene data show CDR1 as SQVTM and CDR2 as ANQGSEA. Trimming took off 5 bases at V and 0 bases at J, with 7 bases between the two ends. The CDR3 has 12 amino acids. In DNA form, the CDR3 reads TGCAGCGTTAGAACGGACCAAGAGACCCAGTACTTC. Translated: CSVRTDQETQYF. The variable domain in full, completed from reference TRBV29-1 and TRBJ2-5, reads SAVISQKPSRDICQRGTSLTIQCQVDSQVTMMFWYRQQPGQSLTLIATANQGSEATYESGFVIDKFPISRPNLTFSTLTVSNMSPEDSSIYLCSVRTDQETQYFGPGTRLLVL.

The rearrangement uses TRBV9 and TRBJ2-7; TRBD1 matches 7 bases. The V and J ends lost 0 bases and 3 bases, in that order; junction bases with no gene match: 6. CDR3 length: 15 amino acids. CDR1 SGDLS and CDR2 YYNGEE come from the germline V gene. This CDR3 is CASSVALGQNYEQYF. The CDR3 coding sequence is TGTGCCAGCAGCGTAGCCCTGGGACAGAACTACGAGCAGTACTTC.

This clonotype was seen ten or more times. J is TRBJ1-5 and V is TRBV12-3 or TRBV12-4; D might be TRBD1 (5 bases). V lost 1 base to trimming and J lost 7 bases, with 17 bases between them. The length of the CDR3 is 16 residues. DNA for the CDR3: TGTGCCAGCAGTTTAGACCCTGGCAGGGTGGGGCAGCCCCAGCATTTT. This translates into CASSLDPGRVGQPQHF.

The chain couples TRBV5-1 to TRBJ2-5; a weak D match, TRBD1 (6 bases). In germline, CDR1 is SGHRS, CDR2 YFSETQ. V gave up 6 bases and J gave up 1 base, with 16 bases separating them. This CDR3 is built from 15 residues. The DNA of the CDR3 is TGCGCCAGCACACCTTGGGGGCGAAGCCAAGAGACCCAGTACTTC. It codes for CASTPWGRSQETQYF.

With regard to this clonotype: This may stem from a read error, because a much larger clone lies one nucleotide away. V is TRBV5-1 and J is TRBJ2-5; 7 nucleotides line up with TRBD1. Trimming at V came to 4 bases and at J to 5 bases, leaving 5 bases not matched to a gene. Germline-derived CDR1 and CDR2 are SGHRS and YFSETQ. The CDR3 extends over 13 amino acids. CDR3 loop: CASSEGADETQYF. CDR3 nucleotide sequence: TGCGCCAGCAGCGAGGGGGCCGACGAGACCCAGTACTTC.

This clonotype was observed many times. The chain uses TRBV6-1 and TRBJ1-5, with 7 bases that match TRBD1. This CDR3 is built from 13 residues. The ends lost 5 bases at V and 7 bases at J; junction bases unmatched: 5. CDR1 and CDR2 from the germline V gene are MNHNS and SASEGT. CDR3 nucleotides: TGTGCCAGCAGTCCAGGGGGACGGCAGCCCCAGCATTTT. Residues: CASSPGGRQPQHF.

This rearrangement joins TRBV20-1 to TRBJ1-5; D remains ambiguous. Trimming took off 3 bases at V and 3 bases at J, with 6 bases between the two ends. This CDR3 is built from 12 residues. The germline gives CDR1 DFQATT, CDR2 SNEGSKA (reference sequence). The CDR3 loop is CSASFLNQPQHF. The DNA of the CDR3 is TGCAGTGCTAGCTTCCTCAATCAGCCCCAGCATTTT.

This clonotype was found many times. The CDR3 sequence is CASSQQGLSGNTIYF. The CDR3 bases are TGCGCCAGCAGCCAGCAGGGGCTTTCTGGAAACACCATATATTTT. V is TRBV4-1 and J is TRBJ1-3; D perhaps matches TRBD1 (6 bases). This CDR3 has 15 residues. CDR1 is MGHRA, CDR2 YSYEKL, per germline. Trimming cost V 3 bases and J 1 base, with 10 bases left between them.

This clonotype was detected many times. The V and J genes are TRBV24-1 and TRBJ1-2; a weak D match, TRBD1 (5 bases). This CDR3 comprises 14 residues. Trimming stripped 0 bases from V and 5 bases from J, with 9 bases between. CDR1 and CDR2 from the germline V gene are KGHDR and SFDVKD. CDR3 in DNA: TGTGCCACCAGTGATTTGGCGCGGGGGTATGGCTACACCTTC. Translating it yields CATSDLARGYGYTF.

The chain combines TRBV20-1 with TRBJ2-2; possibly TRBD2 for D (5 bases). V was pared by 6 bases and J by 0 bases, with 11 bases between. The CDR3 is 14 residues long. Germline assignment: CDR1 DFQATT and CDR2 SNEGSKA (reference sequence). In DNA, the CDR3 is TGCAGTGCAACGCCGGGGACGAACACCGGGGAGCTGTTTTTT. Protein sequence: CSATPGTNTGELFF.